This entry lists 25 T cell receptor beta chains sequenced from one sample in a study of CD8+ T cells in alopecia areata (dated by TCRdb to between 2017 and 2018). This specimen's time point label, per the study, means: roughly 24 weeks on oral tofacitinib. The intended sense of this specimen's treatment or condition label: oral pan-JAK inhibitor, 5-10 mg twice daily. To prepare the library, the immunoSEQ multiplex PCR assay was applied. RNA was extracted from all samples and reverse transcribed into cDNA, which served as template for TCR sequencing. What TCRdb holds here is the immuneACCESS table cut down to in-frame rearrangements. Part of the clones is not present; checked against another copy, under half of the missing clones reflect an unresolved V gene, and the others are unexplained. The sample table records 150,000 to 250,000 clones; roughly 60% of these occur just once. 5.5% to 6% of the sample lies in the top ten.

The specimen comprised CD4+ T cells sorted from blood, sampled at week 24, from a patient treated with tofacitinib. The receptors derive from a human donor with alopecia areata.

The gene calls are TRBV30 and TRBJ1-2, with 7 bases fitting TRBD1. The germline gives CDR1 GTSNPN, CDR2 SVGIG (reference sequence). The V gene end was trimmed by 6 bases and the J gene end by 1 base; junction bases not matched to a gene: 2. The length of the CDR3 is 12 residues. The CDR3 reads CACDRVNYGYTF. CDR3 sequence (DNA): TGTGCCTGCGACAGGGTTAACTATGGCTACACCTTC. The variable domain in full, with the rest retrieved from reference TRBV30 and TRBJ1-2, is SQTIHQWPATLVQPVGSPLSLECTVEGTSNPNLYWYRQAAGRGLQLLFYSVGIGQISSEVPQNLSASRPQDRQFILSSKKLLLSDSGFYLCACDRVNYGYTFGSGTRLTVV.

The chain carries TRBV5-4 and TRBJ2-5, with 13 bases that match TRBD2. The CDR3 covers 17 residues. Germline CDR1 reads SGHNT; CDR2 reads YYREEE (reference sequence). The trim removed 4 bases at V and 4 bases at J, leaving 10 bases unmatched. The CDR3 sequence: CASSLPTSGGSVETQYF. The CDR3 DNA follows: TGTGCCAGCAGCCTCCCGACTAGCGGGGGGTCGGTAGAGACCCAGTACTTC.

This clone appeared a few times. The chain is built from TRBV25-1 and TRBJ1-2; D might be TRBD1 (6 bases). The CDR3 length is 13 residues. Germline V gene lookup returns CDR1 MGHDK and CDR2 SYGVNS. With 1 base removed from V and 8 bases from J, the gap between germline ends came to 11 bases. The CDR3 region has the DNA TGTGCCAGCAGTGAATCACAGGGATTCGGCTACACCTTC. This gives the protein CASSESQGFGYTF.

V is TRBV29-1 and J is TRBJ2-5; D not resolved. CDR1 and CDR2 (germline): SQVTM, ANQGSEA. The CDR3 runs to 12 residues. Trimming took 7 bases from V and 4 from J, leaving 13 bases between them. CDR3 sequence reads: CSALDLSETQYF. As DNA, the CDR3 is TGCAGCGCGCTAGACCTTTCAGAGACCCAGTACTTC.

The CDR3 sequence: CSADGNTEAFF. CDR3 nucleotide sequence: TGCAGCGCCGACGGGAACACTGAAGCTTTCTTT. The chain is built from TRBV29-1 and TRBJ1-1, with unresolved D. Germline V CDR1 and CDR2: SQVTM, ANQGSEA. CDR3 length equals 11 residues. Trimming shortened V by 7 bases and J by 1 base, and 7 bases separated the two germline ends.

V and J are TRBV4-3 and TRBJ1-4; 8 nucleotides agree with TRBD1. Losses at the gene ends were 1 base for V and 8 bases for J; bases not matched to a gene: 12. CDR3 length: 17 residues. CDR1 LGHNA and CDR2 YSLEER come from the germline V gene. This CDR3 is CASSQGPDTRQGEKLFF. The CDR3 DNA reads as TGCGCCAGCAGCCAAGGGCCTGATACTCGACAGGGGGAAAAACTGTTTTTT.

The V gene is TRBV11-1, the J gene TRBJ2-5, with D possibly matching TRBD2 (6 bases). The CDR3 extends over 13 amino acids. V dropped 5 bases and J dropped 2 bases, with 9 bases sitting between them. Germline V gives CDR1 SGHAT, CDR2 FQDESV (reference sequence). Here the CDR3 reads CASSPGGQETQYF. The CDR3 nucleotides are TGTGCCAGCAGCCCCGGGGGACAAGAGACCCAGTACTTC.

This clone was observed a few times. Written as DNA, the CDR3 is TGTGCCAGCAGCGTAGCCGGGGGGGAAAATCAGCCCCAGCATTTT. This translates into CASSVAGGENQPQHF. The rearrangement links TRBV9 to TRBJ1-5, with D tentatively TRBD1 (5 bases). The germline V gene encodes CDR1 SGDLS and CDR2 YYNGEE. V was cut by 0 bases and J by 4 bases, with 11 bases left in between. The CDR3 sequence is 15 residues long.

This clone turned up a few times. This chain uses TRBV30 with TRBJ1-1, with unresolved D. Germline loops: CDR1 GTSNPN, CDR2 SVGIG (reference sequence). The V and J ends lost 0 bases and 5 bases respectively, with 10 bases between them. There are 13 residues in the CDR3. In DNA, the CDR3 is TGTGCCTGGAGTGTACTTTCGGGGACTGAAGCTTTCTTT. Amino acids: CAWSVLSGTEAFF.

The chain couples TRBV29-1 to TRBJ2-2, with 12 bases lining up with TRBD2. The germline CDR1 and CDR2 sequences are SQVTM and ANQGSEA. The CDR3 is made up of 17 amino acids. V was clipped by 5 bases and J by 0 bases; unmatched bases: 7. CDR3 in amino acids: CSVKGTSGQANTGELFF. Written as DNA, the CDR3 is TGCAGCGTTAAAGGGACTAGCGGGCAGGCGAACACCGGGGAGCTGTTTTTT.

This rearrangement joins TRBV30 to TRBJ2-7; 9 bases are shared with TRBD1. Germline assignment: CDR1 GTSNPN and CDR2 SVGIG (reference sequence). The CDR3 has 16 residues. The V segment lost 2 bases and the J segment 2 bases; nucleotides outside the gene matches: 10. This chain's CDR3 is CAWSPAWGQGTYEQYF. CDR3 DNA: TGTGCCTGGAGTCCAGCCTGGGGACAGGGCACCTACGAGCAGTACTTC.

Only a few counts were recorded for this clone. The chain links TRBV5-6 to TRBJ2-7; D possibly corresponds to TRBD1 (5 bases). V shed 4 bases and J shed 7 bases, with 27 bases lying between them. This CDR3 has 17 residues. The V gene's germline CDR1 is SGHDT and CDR2 YYEEEE. As DNA, the CDR3 is TGTGCCAGCAGCGGAACGATCCAGGGAATAGGACGTCGGGAGCAGTACTTC. Protein product: CASSGTIQGIGRREQYF.

This chain uses TRBV6-5 with TRBJ2-7, with unresolved D. CDR1 and CDR2 (germline): MNHEY, SVGAGI. The V end was cut by 4 bases, the J end by 5 bases, with 6 bases between. This CDR3 region has 11 residues. This CDR3 reads CASSSPNEQYF. The CDR3 DNA follows: TGTGCCAGCAGTTCCCCCAACGAGCAGTACTTC.

The chain joins TRBV5-1 to TRBJ2-3, with TRBD2 matching 7 bases. Trimming removed 4 bases from V and 2 bases from J; junction bases left unmatched: 10. Looked up from germline, CDR1 is SGHRS and CDR2 is YFSETQ. The CDR3 covers 16 residues. The chain's CDR3 is CASSPEDGGFTDTQYF. The CDR3 bases are TGCGCCAGCAGCCCCGAGGACGGGGGGTTCACAGATACGCAGTATTTT.

The chain joins TRBV2 to TRBJ1-5, with no clear D. V shed 8 bases and J shed 9 bases, with 14 bases lying between them. CDR3 length: 12 residues. Germline loops: CDR1 SNHLY, CDR2 FYNNEI. CDR3 sequence (DNA): TGTGCCAGCGTTGGGCAAGTCGGGCCCCAGCATTTT. Protein product: CASVGQVGPQHF.

The J gene is TRBJ1-2, the V gene TRBV7-2; D is perhaps TRBD1 (6 bases). The CDR3 has 13 amino acids. V was shortened by 8 bases and J by 3 bases, with 13 bases between the two germline ends. Germline V lookup: CDR1 SGHTA, CDR2 FQGNSA. The CDR3 protein is CASQSPGDYGYTF. The CDR3 DNA follows: TGTGCCAGCCAGTCACCAGGGGACTATGGCTACACCTTC. Full variable domain (remainder filled in from reference TRBV7-2 and TRBJ1-2): GAGVSQSPSNKVTEKGKDVELRCDPISGHTALYWYRQSLGQGLEFLIYFQGNSAPDKSGLPSDRFSAERTGGSVSTLTIQRTQQEDSAVYLCASQSPGDYGYTFGSGTRLTVV.

This clone was seen more than once but under ten times. The chain carries TRBV6-5 and TRBJ2-2; TRBD1 or TRBD2 may be the D gene (6 bases each). Trimming removed 6 bases at V and 4 bases at J, with 12 bases between. This CDR3 comprises 14 residues. The germline V gene has CDR1 MNHEY and CDR2 SVGAGI. The CDR3, as DNA: TGTGCCAGCAGGACCAGGGGAGGCACCGGGGAGCTGTTTTTT. Its protein is CASRTRGGTGELFF.

V usage is TRBV10-3 and J usage is TRBJ2-7, with a possible D match to TRBD1 (5 bases). This CDR3 comprises 14 residues. Trimming took off 5 bases at V and 1 base at J, with 12 bases between the two ends. Germline CDR1 and CDR2: ENHRY and SYGVKD. The DNA for the CDR3 is TGTGCCATCAGTACCGACAGCCTATCCTACGAGCAGTACTTC. It encodes CAISTDSLSYEQYF.

The chain couples TRBV29-1 to TRBJ1-2, with 7 bases fitting TRBD1. The ends lost 3 bases at V and 7 bases at J; junction bases unmatched: 8. This CDR3 comprises 13 residues. Germline V gene lookup returns CDR1 SQVTM and CDR2 ANQGSEA. As DNA, the CDR3 is TGCAGCGTTGATGGACCAGGGGGACGTGGCTACACCTTC. Amino acids: CSVDGPGGRGYTF.

This clone turned up a few times. The chain recombines TRBV7-3 with TRBJ1-1; 9 nucleotides align to TRBD1. CDR3 length equals 16 residues. From germline, CDR1 is SGHTA and CDR2 FQGTGA. V lost 0 bases, J lost 6 bases, and 8 bases stayed unmatched. CDR3 DNA: TGTGCCAGCAGCTTAACGGGAAACAGGGGGCAGGCTGAAGCTTTCTTT. This encodes CASSLTGNRGQAEAFF.

This chain joins TRBV29-1 and TRBJ1-5, with TRBD1 identical over 9 bases. Germline lookup yields CDR1 SQVTM and CDR2 ANQGSEA. Trimming cost V 7 bases and J 1 base; bases outside gene matches: 2. This CDR3 has 13 amino acids. The CDR3 DNA follows: TGCAGCGCAGGACAGGGGAGCAATCAGCCCCAGCATTTT. This gives the protein CSAGQGSNQPQHF.

The V and J genes are TRBV7-2 and TRBJ2-2, with TRBD2 matching 8 bases. The CDR3 runs to 14 residues. The trim removed 8 bases at V and 4 bases at J, leaving 6 bases unmatched. Germline V gene lookup returns CDR1 SGHTA and CDR2 FQGNSA. In DNA, the CDR3 is TGTGCCAGCGGACTAGCCACGGGCACCGGGGAGCTGTTTTTT. Its protein is CASGLATGTGELFF.

The rearrangement joins TRBV6-5 to TRBJ2-7; possible D gene TRBD2, 5 bases. V shed 4 bases and J shed 3 bases, with 13 bases lying between them. Germline assignment: CDR1 MNHEY and CDR2 SVGAGI. This CDR3 region has 14 residues. This chain's CDR3 is CASSSPSRGYEQYF. The CDR3 region has the DNA TGTGCCAGCAGTTCCCCAAGCCGGGGCTACGAGCAGTACTTC.

This clone has more than one count but fewer than ten. CDR3 residues: CASSPLGLAGGADTQYF. The CDR3 DNA reads TGTGCCAGCAGCCCTTTGGGACTAGCGGGAGGGGCAGATACGCAGTATTTT. The V gene is TRBV7-2, the J gene TRBJ2-3; the match to TRBD2 covers 16 bases. The V gene end was trimmed by 5 bases and the J gene end by 4 bases; junction bases not matched to a gene: 6. Looked up from germline, CDR1 is SGHTA and CDR2 is FQGNSA. This CDR3 region has 17 residues.

This clone has a handful of counts. The chain is built from TRBV7-8 and TRBJ2-3, with D perhaps TRBD2 (5 bases). Trimming cost V 4 bases and J 1 base, with 12 bases left between them. The V gene's germline CDR1 is SGHVS and CDR2 FQNEAQ. The CDR3 runs to 15 residues. The CDR3, as DNA: TGTGCCAGCAGCTCCTCGGGCGGGCGCACAGATACGCAGTATTTT. It is translated as CASSSSGGRTDTQYF.